The 31 T cell receptor beta chains in this list originate from one sample, sequenced in a study of spatial heterogeneity in lung cancer. Noted time point: blood at routine non-recurrence follow-up after resection. TCRdb processed the 5' RACE reads anew with MiXCR; each CDR3 protein has one entry. Seen here are under 20,000 distinct CDR3 sequences, more than 8% observed once, and the top ten hold roughly 20%. The sample consisted of PBMCs, taken at follow-up. These receptors were taken from a male donor with early-stage non-small cell lung cancer.

As for this clonotype: A much more abundant neighbour one base away suggests this may be a read error. V is TRBV29-1 and J is TRBJ2-5; 7 nucleotides line up with TRBD1. The CDR3 totals 12 residues. CDR1 and CDR2 from the germline V gene are SQVTM and ANQGSEA. CDR3 coding DNA: TGCAGCGTGGACAGGAGCCAAGAGACCCGGTACTTC. This translates into CSVDRSQETRYF.

This clonotype appeared many times. The chain employs TRBV24-1 and TRBJ2-2, with 8 bases lining up with TRBD2. CDR1 is KGHDR and CDR2 is SFDVKD in the germline V gene. V lost 2 bases to trimming and J lost 0 bases; unmatched junction nucleotides: 4. The CDR3 has 17 residues. This CDR3 is CATSDWVGLANTGELFF. For the CDR3, the DNA is TGTGCCACCAGTGATTGGGTGGGACTAGCGAACACCGGGGAGCTGTTTTTT.

The V call is TRBV30, the J call TRBJ2-4, with 11 bases matching TRBD2. V shed 2 bases, J shed 3 bases, and the junction held 12 bases outside the gene matches. The germline CDR1 and CDR2 sequences are GTSNPN and SVGIG (reference sequence). CDR3 length: 18 amino acids. CDR3 nucleotide sequence: TGTGCCTGGAGTCCCCCCCTGACTAGCGGGGAAATCAAAAACATTCAGTACTTC. Encoded protein: CAWSPPLTSGEIKNIQYF.

This clonotype was counted only a few times. The J gene is TRBJ2-1, the V gene TRBV3-1; D remains ambiguous. V was trimmed by 0 bases and J by 7 bases, leaving 22 bases between them. The CDR3 has 18 amino acids. The germline CDR1 and CDR2 sequences are LGHDT and YNNKEL (reference sequence). The CDR3 region is CASSQDQPARSSRNEQFF. The CDR3 DNA reads as TGTGCCAGCAGCCAAGATCAACCTGCCCGTTCAAGTCGGAATGAGCAGTTCTTC.

Relative to its sample, this clonotype is medium-sized. The V and J genes are TRBV6-2 or TRBV6-3 and TRBJ2-1; 8 bases are a match to TRBD1. The J segment lost 9 bases and the V segment lost 7 bases, leaving 11 bases of the junction unmatched. The CDR3 consists of 14 residues. Germline-derived CDR1 and CDR2 are MNHEY and SVGEGT. CDR3 in DNA: TGTGCCAGCACTTTGTGGGGTCAGGGGGCTGAGCAGTTCTTC. Encoded protein: CASTLWGQGAEQFF.

This rearrangement joins TRBV27 to TRBJ2-7; weak D call: TRBD2 (6 bases). The V gene lost 7 bases and the J gene lost 2 bases, with 18 bases spanning the gap. Per the germline V gene, CDR1 is MNHEY and CDR2 is SMNVEV (reference sequence). This CDR3 spans 15 amino acids. As DNA, the CDR3 is TGTGCCAGCACCCCCCCTGGGCGGGAACCCTACGAGCAGTACTTC. Protein sequence: CASTPPGREPYEQYF.

By proportion, this clonotype is medium-sized (0.01 to 0.1%). This chain connects TRBV2 to TRBJ2-7; 8 bases fit TRBD2. Germline CDR1 SNHLY, CDR2 FYNNEI. The J segment lost 2 bases and the V segment lost 2 bases, leaving 2 bases of the junction unmatched. The CDR3 covers 14 residues. The CDR3 bases are TGTGCCAGCAGTGAAATGGGACTAGCCTACGAGCAGTACTTC. Translation gives CASSEMGLAYEQYF.

This clonotype turned up a few times. The chain is built from TRBV3-1 and TRBJ2-5; no clear D gene. The CDR3 spans 19 residues. V gave up 0 bases and J gave up 5 bases, with 25 bases separating them. CDR1 and CDR2 (germline): LGHDT, YNNKEL (reference sequence). This CDR3 is CASSQDTWLRSGHFETQYF. DNA of the CDR3: TGTGCCAGCAGCCAAGATACGTGGCTGCGATCTGGCCACTTTGAGACCCAGTACTTC.

This clonotype was picked up many times. The gene calls are TRBV29-1 and TRBJ2-7; the match to TRBD2 covers 7 bases. Germline loops: CDR1 SQVTM, CDR2 ANQGSEA. Trimming cost V 5 bases and J 3 bases; bases outside gene matches: 1. The CDR3 has 11 amino acids. CDR3: CSVRDYYEQYF. The CDR3 nucleotides are TGCAGCGTTCGGGACTACTACGAGCAGTACTTC.

This clonotype came up many times. The rearrangement joins TRBV3-1 to TRBJ2-1, with 10 positions matching TRBD2. The CDR3 covers 16 residues. Germline V lookup: CDR1 LGHDT, CDR2 YNNKEL (reference sequence). V was clipped by 5 bases and J by 4 bases; unmatched bases: 8. CDR3 region: CASSDTGTSVYNEQFF. The CDR3 DNA is TGTGCCAGCAGCGATACCGGGACTAGCGTATACAATGAGCAGTTCTTC.

This clonotype was counted at least ten times. V and J are TRBV20-1 and TRBJ2-3; the D is unclear. Trimming took 6 bases from V and 8 from J, leaving 9 bases between them. There are 10 residues in the CDR3. Germline V gene lookup returns CDR1 DFQATT and CDR2 SNEGSKA (reference sequence). CDR3 sequence: CSAGPSTQYF. CDR3 sequence (DNA): TGCAGTGCCGGCCCCAGTACGCAGTATTTT.

This clonotype was detected many times. The chain recombines TRBV18 with TRBJ2-2; 8 nucleotides agree with TRBD2. Germline loops: CDR1 KGHSH, CDR2 LQKENI. The V gene end was trimmed by 6 bases and the J gene end by 0 bases; junction bases not matched to a gene: 6. CDR3 length equals 16 residues. The CDR3 is CASSKRGPSNTGELFF. In DNA form, the CDR3 reads TGTGCCAGCTCGAAGCGGGGGCCCTCGAACACCGGGGAGCTGTTTTTT.

This clonotype was counted between two and nine times. For the CDR3, the DNA is TGTGCCAGTAGTGCGCATACAGGGAGCTCTGGAAACACCATATATTTT. This gives the protein CASSAHTGSSGNTIYF. This sequence joins TRBV19 and TRBJ1-3, with a possible D match to TRBD1 (6 bases). Trimming shortened V by 5 bases and J by 0 bases, and 14 bases separated the two germline ends. Germline CDR1 is LNHDA and CDR2 is SQIVND (reference sequence). This CDR3 contains 16 residues.

There are many counts of this clonotype. The chain is built from TRBV29-1 and TRBJ1-4; D remains unclear. The V gene lost 5 bases and the J gene lost 4 bases, with 11 bases spanning the gap. Germline values: CDR1 SQVTM, CDR2 ANQGSEA. The length of the CDR3 is 13 residues. The CDR3 reads CSVFPVGNEKLFF. The CDR3 region has the DNA TGCAGCGTTTTCCCTGTGGGTAATGAAAAACTGTTTTTT.

With respect to this clonotype: Possible read error: a much larger clone is one base away. The gene calls are TRBV2 and TRBJ2-5; 11 nucleotides match TRBD2. The tail of the sequence fits TRBJ2-1 better, so the J call may be wrong. Germline-derived CDR1 and CDR2 are SNHLY and FYNNEI. This CDR3 contains 18 residues. CDR3 residues: CASSEIIASGRKQETQFF. The CDR3 coding sequence is TGTGCCAGCAGTGAGATCATCGCTAGCGGGAGGAAACAAGAGACCCAGTTCTTC.

This clonotype is a singleton in its sample. The chain employs TRBV4-1 and TRBJ2-7; D is possibly TRBD2 (5 bases). Between the trimmed V and J ends, which lost 0 bases and 2 bases, there was a span of 11 bases. CDR1 and CDR2 (germline): MGHRA, YSYEKL. The CDR3 contains 15 residues. The CDR3 loop is CASSQDRWETYEQYF. In DNA form, the CDR3 reads TGCGCCAGCAGCCAAGATCGGTGGGAGACCTACGAGCAGTACTTC.

This clonotype was detected a few times. V gene TRBV27 combines with J gene TRBJ2-7, with D possibly being TRBD2 (7 bases). Germline CDR1 and CDR2: MNHEY and SMNVEV (reference sequence). CDR3 length equals 15 residues. V was trimmed by 4 bases and J by 6 bases, leaving 19 bases between them. CDR3 loop: CASSSEGGPFAEQYF. In DNA, the CDR3 is TGTGCCAGCAGTTCCGAGGGGGGGCCCTTCGCCGAGCAGTACTTC.

This clonotype was seen ten or more times. The chain joins TRBV5-4 to TRBJ2-5; a possible D gene is TRBD1 (6 bases). Germline CDR1 and CDR2: SGHNT and YYREEE (reference sequence). The CDR3 is 14 amino acids. The V gene lost 4 bases and the J gene lost 1 base, with 11 bases spanning the gap. The CDR3 DNA is TGTGCCAGCAGCGCGTCAGGGGTCCAAGAGACCCAGTACTTC. It is translated as CASSASGVQETQYF.

This clonotype was counted ten times or more. V and J are TRBV20-1 and TRBJ2-4; D unresolved. The germline V and J ends were trimmed by 0 bases and 8 bases, with 11 bases remaining between them. Germline CDR1 and CDR2: DFQATT and SNEGSKA (reference sequence). The length of the CDR3 is 13 residues. CDR3 region: CSARDPGPDIQYF. In DNA form, the CDR3 reads TGCAGTGCTAGAGATCCCGGACCGGACATTCAGTACTTC.

The sample holds many counts of this clonotype. CDR3 amino acids: CASSLSGSFYGYTF. Written as DNA, the CDR3 is TGTGCCAGCAGTTTATCTGGTAGCTTCTATGGCTACACCTTC. The chain combines TRBV27 with TRBJ1-2; D is undetermined. CDR1 is MNHEY, CDR2 SMNVEV, per germline (reference sequence). Trimming stripped 0 bases from V and 4 bases from J, with 9 bases between. The CDR3 spans 14 residues.

This clonotype is deemed large. This chain uses TRBV6-2 or TRBV6-3 with TRBJ1-1; perhaps TRBD1 as D (5 bases). Per germline, CDR1 MNHEY and CDR2 SVGEGT. Trimming cost V 6 bases and J 4 bases, with 18 bases left between them. CDR3 length: 15 amino acids. As DNA, the CDR3 is TGTGCCAGCAGCCCACCGACCATGGGGCGCACTGAAGCTTTCTTT. Translation: CASSPPTMGRTEAFF.

This clonotype was seen a handful of times. J is TRBJ2-7 and V is TRBV3-1; the D is unclear. Germline-derived CDR1 and CDR2 are LGHDT and YNNKEL (reference sequence). V was shortened by 1 base and J by 0 bases, with 7 bases between the two germline ends. The CDR3 covers 14 residues. The chain's CDR3 is CASSQASSSYEQYF. The DNA for the CDR3 is TGTGCCAGCAGCCAAGCGAGTAGCTCCTACGAGCAGTACTTC.

This chain uses TRBV12-3 or TRBV12-4 with TRBJ1-6; D might be TRBD1 (5 bases). The germline V and J ends were trimmed by 5 bases and 7 bases, with 12 bases remaining between them. The CDR3 contains 14 residues. The CDR3 loop is CASSARQSNSPLHF. In DNA, the CDR3 is TGTGCCAGCAGTGCCAGACAGTCCAATTCACCCCTCCACTTT.

This chain uses TRBV13 with TRBJ1-1; weak D call: TRBD1 (5 bases). The CDR3 covers 14 residues. V lost 3 bases to trimming and J lost 1 base, with 9 bases between them. The germline CDR1 and CDR2 sequences are PRHDT and FYEKMQ (reference sequence). The CDR3 protein is CASSLWGGNTEAFF. The CDR3 DNA reads as TGTGCCAGCAGCTTGTGGGGCGGGAACACTGAAGCTTTCTTT.

The CDR3 DNA reads as TGTGCCAGCAGCCACGAACAGGGGAACTACGAGCAGTACTTC. Translating it yields CASSHEQGNYEQYF. The chain couples TRBV7-9 to TRBJ2-7; 7 bases are shared with TRBD1. This CDR3 has 14 amino acids. Germline V gives CDR1 SEHNR, CDR2 FQNEAQ (reference sequence). Trimming at V came to 5 bases and at J to 3 bases, leaving 7 bases not matched to a gene. The full variable domain, in which reference TRBV7-9 and TRBJ2-7 provide the parts outside the CDR3, is DTGVSQNPRHKITKRGQNVTFRCDPISEHNRLYWYRQTLGQGPEFLTYFQNEAQLEKSRLLSDRFSAERPKGSFSTLEIQRTEQGDSAMYLCASSHEQGNYEQYFGPGTRLTVT.

This clonotype was counted only a few times. The chain links TRBV6-6 to TRBJ1-5; D is perhaps TRBD1 (5 bases). CDR3 length: 18 amino acids. Trimming took 7 bases from V and 7 from J, leaving 29 bases between them. Germline CDR1 MNHNY, CDR2 SVGAGI (reference sequence). This CDR3 reads CASTPRVRGRVFAQPQHF. In DNA form, the CDR3 reads TGTGCCAGCACCCCGAGGGTCCGGGGCCGCGTCTTTGCCCAGCCCCAGCATTTT.

This clonotype was recorded at least ten times. The chain is built from TRBV2 and TRBJ1-2; unclear D gene. Germline CDR1 and CDR2: SNHLY and FYNNEI. This CDR3 contains 17 residues. With 6 bases removed from V and 6 bases from J, the gap between germline ends came to 26 bases. The CDR3 reads CASSQILEVPRGNGYTF. CDR3 coding DNA: TGTGCCAGCAGCCAGATCCTCGAGGTGCCGCGGGGAAATGGCTACACCTTC. The full variable domain, its missing parts supplied by reference TRBV2 and TRBJ1-2, is EPEVTQTPSHQVTQMGQEVILRCVPISNHLYFYWYRQILGQKVEFLVSFYNNEISEKSEIFDDQFSVERPDGSNFTLKIRSTKLEDSAMYFCASSQILEVPRGNGYTFGSGTRLTVV.

This clonotype was counted many times. This rearrangement joins TRBV18 to TRBJ1-6; 7 bases are shared with TRBD1. Unmatched junction bases numbered 19, after V lost 4 bases and J lost 10 bases. This CDR3 comprises 18 residues. The germline V gene has CDR1 KGHSH and CDR2 LQKENI. CDR3 sequence: CASSQDETGVLIQSPLHF. Here the CDR3 DNA reads TGTGCCAGCTCACAGGATGAAACAGGGGTTCTTATCCAGTCACCCCTCCACTTT.

This clonotype appeared many times. The chain couples TRBV29-1 to TRBJ2-1; D gene ambiguous. CDR1 is SQVTM and CDR2 is ANQGSEA in the germline V gene. This CDR3 comprises 11 residues. V was clipped by 2 bases and J by 8 bases, with 7 bases between them. CDR3 loop: CSVELRHEQFF. In DNA form, the CDR3 reads TGCAGCGTTGAATTACGGCATGAGCAGTTCTTC.

This clonotype ranks as medium-sized. This chain joins TRBV9 and TRBJ2-3; the D call may be TRBD1 or TRBD2 (5 bases each). V gave up 4 bases and J gave up 4 bases, with 19 bases separating them. Germline lookup yields CDR1 SGDLS and CDR2 YYNGEE. This CDR3 is built from 16 residues. DNA for the CDR3: TGTGCCAGCAGCCCTAGTAAGCGGATGGGGGCAGATACGCAGTATTTT. Translating gives CASSPSKRMGADTQYF.

This clonotype was seen a handful of times. The chain joins TRBV18 to TRBJ2-7; 7 bases line up with TRBD1. The germline V gene encodes CDR1 KGHSH and CDR2 LQKENI. There are 13 residues in the CDR3. V gave up 3 bases and J gave up 4 bases; unmatched junction bases: 3. The CDR3 DNA reads TGTGCCAGCTCACCCAACAGGGGATACGAGCAGTACTTC. Translating gives CASSPNRGYEQYF.